The 6 T cell receptor beta chains given below trace back to one sample, sequenced in a study of blood T cell repertoires in COVID-19. Data came from immunoSEQ multiplex PCR; TCRdb stores just in-frame clones and leaves some out. Seen here are 55,000 to 70,000 clones, around 87% observed once, and the top ten hold roughly 6.7%. Sequenced sample: peripheral blood. These receptors were obtained from a man aged 60 to 69 with active or convalescent COVID-19.

The rearrangement links TRBV19 to TRBJ1-2; 8 positions match TRBD1. Germline V gene data show CDR1 as LNHDA and CDR2 as SQIVND (reference sequence). CDR3 size: 17 residues. Trimming took 3 bases from V and 4 from J; bases not matched to a gene: 13. CDR3 sequence (DNA): TGTGCCAGTAGTATCCCCTCGGGACAGGCCGCCCTCTATGGCTACACCTTC. Its protein product is CASSIPSGQAALYGYTF.

For this clone: The sample has other DNA sequences that encode this CDR3 too. The chain is built from TRBV4-1 and TRBJ2-7, with TRBD2 matching over 9 bases. V lost 0 bases and J lost 3; bases outside the gene matches: 6. CDR3 length: 16 residues. Germline V gives CDR1 MGHRA, CDR2 YSYEKL. Here the CDR3 reads CASSQEGRGGFYEQYF. The DNA for the CDR3 is TGCGCCAGCAGCCAAGAAGGGCGGGGGGGCTTCTACGAGCAGTACTTC.

J is TRBJ2-7 and V is TRBV11-1, with 8 bases aligning to TRBD1. Germline assignment: CDR1 SGHAT and CDR2 FQDESV (reference sequence). J was trimmed by 7 bases and V by 4 bases; bases with no gene match: 12. CDR3 length equals 15 residues. CDR3 DNA: TGTGCCAGCAGCTCCCGGACAGGGTCACTTGGAGAGCAGTACTTC. It encodes CASSSRTGSLGEQYF.

The V and J genes are TRBV2 and TRBJ1-4; D may be TRBD1 (6 bases). The CDR3 loop spans 16 amino acids. Trimming cost V 3 bases and J 1 base, with 12 bases left between them. Germline loops: CDR1 SNHLY, CDR2 FYNNEI. The CDR3, as DNA: TGTGCCAGCAGTGATTCACAGGGTGTAACTAATGAAAAACTGTTTTTT. Translating it yields CASSDSQGVTNEKLFF.

A note on this clone: Sequence at one end of the junction differs from germline and may be a read error. V is TRBV11-3 and J is TRBJ2-5, with 8 bases that match TRBD2. CDR1 and CDR2 (germline): SGHNT, YENEEA. The CDR3 is 16 residues long. As DNA, the CDR3 is TGTGCCAGCAGCCTAGATTCGTCGGGGGGGAAAGAGACCCAGTACTTC. The encoded protein is CASSLDSSGGKETQYF.

This clone was counted between two and nine times. This sequence joins TRBV4-2 and TRBJ2-7; 7 nucleotides align to TRBD1. The V gene's germline CDR1 is LGHNA and CDR2 YNFKEQ. CDR3 size: 12 residues. V dropped 7 bases and J dropped 4; count of bases not matched to a gene: 4. The CDR3 reads CASTAGGYEQYF. The DNA for the CDR3 is TGTGCCAGCACGGCAGGGGGTTACGAGCAGTACTTC.